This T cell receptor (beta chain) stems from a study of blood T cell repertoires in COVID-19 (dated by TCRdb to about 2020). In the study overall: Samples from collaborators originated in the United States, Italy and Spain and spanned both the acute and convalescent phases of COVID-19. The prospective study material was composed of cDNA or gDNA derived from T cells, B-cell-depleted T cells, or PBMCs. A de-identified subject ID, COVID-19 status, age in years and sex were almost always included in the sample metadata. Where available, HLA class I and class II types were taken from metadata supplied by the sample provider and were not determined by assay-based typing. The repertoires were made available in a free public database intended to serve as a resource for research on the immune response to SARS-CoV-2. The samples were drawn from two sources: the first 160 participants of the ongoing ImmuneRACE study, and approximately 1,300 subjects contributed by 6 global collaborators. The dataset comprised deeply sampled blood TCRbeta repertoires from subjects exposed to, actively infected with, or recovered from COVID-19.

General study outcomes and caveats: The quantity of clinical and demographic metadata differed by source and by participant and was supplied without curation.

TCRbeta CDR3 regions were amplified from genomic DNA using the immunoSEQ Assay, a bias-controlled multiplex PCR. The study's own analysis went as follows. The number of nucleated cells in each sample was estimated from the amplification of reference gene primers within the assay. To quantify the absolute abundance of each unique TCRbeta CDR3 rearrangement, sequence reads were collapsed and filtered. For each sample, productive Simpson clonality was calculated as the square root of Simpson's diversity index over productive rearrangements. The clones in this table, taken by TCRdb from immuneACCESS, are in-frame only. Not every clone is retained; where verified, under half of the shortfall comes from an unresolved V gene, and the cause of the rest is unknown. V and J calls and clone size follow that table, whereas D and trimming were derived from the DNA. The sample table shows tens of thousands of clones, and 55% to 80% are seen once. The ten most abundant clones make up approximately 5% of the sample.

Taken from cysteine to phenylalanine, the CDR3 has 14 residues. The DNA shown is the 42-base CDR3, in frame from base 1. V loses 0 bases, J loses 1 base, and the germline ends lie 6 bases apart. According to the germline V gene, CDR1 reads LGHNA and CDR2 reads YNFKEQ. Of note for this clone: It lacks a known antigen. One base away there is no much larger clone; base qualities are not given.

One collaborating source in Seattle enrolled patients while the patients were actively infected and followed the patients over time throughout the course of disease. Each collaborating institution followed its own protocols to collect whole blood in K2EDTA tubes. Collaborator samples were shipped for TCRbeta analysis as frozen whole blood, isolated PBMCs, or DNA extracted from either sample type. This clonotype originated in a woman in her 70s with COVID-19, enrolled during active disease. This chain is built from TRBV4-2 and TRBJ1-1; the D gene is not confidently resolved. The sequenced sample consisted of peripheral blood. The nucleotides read TGTGCCAGCAGCCAAGACACAGAGAACACTGAAGCTTTCTTT. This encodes CASSQDTENTEAFF.